Listed below are T cell receptor beta chains from one sample, sequenced in a study of cytomegalovirus exposure and HLA in healthy donors. Repertoires were generated with immunoSEQ multiplex PCR, while TCRdb's copy carries only in-frame clones and drops some. The sample consists of over 100,000 clones, roughly 76% of them appearing once. The sequencing sample was made of PBMCs. These receptors were obtained from a woman in her fifties or sixties in good health and CMV-seropositive. CDR3s include the opening cysteine and the closing phenylalanine or tryptophan. The D gene is left open where the match is weak. A row's size may be missing; if present it is once, few, many or a size class.

abundance	d_gene	v_gene	j_gene	CDR3nt	CDR3aa
-	-	TRBV2	TRBJ2-5	TGTGCCAGCAGTGGTGGGAGCTCCCAAGAGACCCAGTACTTC	CASSGGSSQETQYF
-	TRBD1	TRBV7-9	TRBJ1-2	TGTGCCAGCAGCCCTGGGACAGGAGGTCCCGCCTATGGCTACACCTTC	CASSPGTGGPAYGYTF
-	TRBD1	TRBV9	TRBJ1-2	TGTGCCAGCAGCGTAGAAGGGGGCGCGGGGGGCTACACCTTC	CASSVEGGAGGYTF
-	-	TRBV2	TRBJ1-1	TGTACCAGCAGTGAAGGCAGAAAGAACACTGAAGCTTTCTTT	CTSSEGRKNTEAFF
-	-	TRBV28	TRBJ1-1	TGTGCCAGCAGTTTAGTTACAGGCACTGAAGCTTTCTTT	CASSLVTGTEAFF
-	-	TRBV13	TRBJ2-5	TGTGCCAGCAGCTTATCGCAGGTACGGGAGACCCAGTACTTC	CASSLSQVRETQYF
-	-	TRBV29-1	TRBJ2-3	TGCAGCGTGGAGAAGACCACAGATACGCAGTATTTT	CSVEKTTDTQYF
-	-	TRBV27	TRBJ2-7	TGTGCCAGCAGTTTATCGGGGCTGGCGGGGCCCTTTGAGCAGTACTTC	CASSLSGLAGPFEQYF
-	TRBD1	TRBV7-9	TRBJ1-1	TGTTCCAGCAGCCCGGGACAGGGAATGAACACTGAAGCTTTCTTT	CSSSPGQGMNTEAFF
-	-	TRBV11-2	TRBJ2-3	TGTGCCAGCAGCTTATTGGGGGCAACAGATACGCAGTATTTT	CASSLLGATDTQYF
-	-	TRBV7-2	TRBJ2-5	TGTGCCAGCAGCCGAGGTAGCGGCGAGCTCGGGACCCAGTACTTC	CASSRGSGELGTQYF
-	-	TRBV7-3	TRBJ1-2	TGTATACGCGGTCGCTACACCTTC	CIRGRYTF
-	-	TRBV7-9	TRBJ2-1	TGTGCCAGCAGCTTAGTAGATAATGAGCAGTTCTTC	CASSLVDNEQFF
-	TRBD2	TRBV2	TRBJ2-5	TGTGCCAGCACCGGACTAGCAGAGGAGACCCAGTACTTC	CASTGLAEETQYF
-	-	TRBV4-1	TRBJ2-3	TGCGCCAGCAGCTTCCGGGATTCGACATCAGATACGCAGTATTTT	CASSFRDSTSDTQYF
-	TRBD2	TRBV18	TRBJ2-7	TGTGCCAGCACCCGGACTAGCGGGGGGGGAGTCTACGAGCAGTACTTC	CASTRTSGGGVYEQYF
-	TRBD1	TRBV5-4	TRBJ1-2	TGTGCCAGCAGCCCTCCAGGGGGCGCCCCCTATGGCTACACCTTC	CASSPPGGAPYGYTF
-	TRBD1	TRBV7-8	TRBJ2-5	TGTGCCAGCTTGAGACAGGGGCGTGGGTGGGACCAGTACTTC	CASLRQGRGWDQYF
-	TRBD2	TRBV7-8	TRBJ2-3	TGTGCCAGCAGCTTAGAGCAGCGGGGGCTCCGCACAGATATGCAGTATTTT	CASSLEQRGLRTDMQYF
-	TRBD2	TRBV7-9	TRBJ2-1	TGTGCCAGCAGCCGACTAGCGGGAGGAAACAATGAGCAGTTCTTC	CASSRLAGGNNEQFF
-	TRBD1	TRBV27	TRBJ2-7	TGTGCCAGCAGTTTAAAGGGGGCAGGGGTACCCTACGAGCAGTACTTC	CASSLKGAGVPYEQYF
-	-	TRBV4-1	TRBJ1-1	TGCGCCAGCAGCCAATTGCCGGGTACTGAAGCTTTCTTT	CASSQLPGTEAFF
-	-	TRBV5-8	TRBJ2-5	TGTGCCAGCAGCTTGGTCTCTTTTCGGGAGACCCAGTACTTC	CASSLVSFRETQYF
-	TRBD1	TRBV10-2	TRBJ1-1	TGCGCCAGCACCAGGACAGGGGGCTTGAACACTGAAGCTTTCTTT	CASTRTGGLNTEAFF
-	-	TRBV9	TRBJ2-5	TGTGCCAGCAGCTTGTCACAGGTAGGAGAGACCCAGTACTTC	CASSLSQVGETQYF
-	TRBD1	TRBV5-1	TRBJ2-7	TGCGCCAGCAGCCATGACAGGGTCGTGGTCGAGCAGTACTTC	CASSHDRVVVEQYF
few	TRBD1	TRBV2	TRBJ2-3	TGTGCCAGCTATTACAGGGGCCTCGGGGATACGCAGTATTTT	CASYYRGLGDTQYF
-	-	TRBV9	TRBJ2-1	TGTGCCAGCAGCGTAACTGGGGGCCCCTACAATGAGCAGTTCTTC	CASSVTGGPYNEQFF
-	TRBD2	TRBV2	TRBJ2-7	TGTGCCAGCAGTTTGCGCGGGGGGAGCTCCTACGAGCAGTACTTC	CASSLRGGSSYEQYF
-	-	TRBV11-2	TRBJ1-5	TGTGCCAGCAGCTTAGGACGGGACACCTATCAGCCCCAGCATTTT	CASSLGRDTYQPQHF
-	TRBD1	TRBV7-9	TRBJ1-1	TGTGCGCATATTGGGACAGGGACAATGAACACTGAAGCTTTCTTT	CAHIGTGTMNTEAFF
few	TRBD1	TRBV18	TRBJ2-3	TGTGCCAGCTCACCAACAGGGGGCGAGGATACGCAGTATTTT	CASSPTGGEDTQYF
-	TRBD1	TRBV27	TRBJ1-2	TGTGCCAGCAGCCCGGCAGGGGGCAGCTATGGCTACACCTTC	CASSPAGGSYGYTF
-	TRBD1	TRBV6-1	TRBJ1-5	TGTGCCAGCAGTGCCAGGGGGATTCAGCCCCAGCATTTT	CASSARGIQPQHF
-	TRBD1	TRBV19	TRBJ2-7	TGTGCCAGTAGTACGGGACAGGGAGCTTCCTACGAGCAGTACTTC	CASSTGQGASYEQYF
-	-	TRBV10-3	TRBJ2-7	TGTGCCACCCATGGGGCCACCTACGAGCAGTACTTC	CATHGATYEQYF
-	TRBD1	TRBV5-4	TRBJ2-3	TGTGCCAGCAGCGCTGGACAGGGGTCGTTCACAGATACGCAGTATTTT	CASSAGQGSFTDTQYF
-	TRBD1	TRBV5-1	TRBJ2-1	TGCGCCAGCAGCATATACAGGGGGTTAGAGCAGTTCTTC	CASSIYRGLEQFF
-	TRBD2	TRBV6-4	TRBJ2-3	TGTGCCAGCAGTGAGACTAGCGGGGAAAGCACAGATACGCAGTATTTT	CASSETSGESTDTQYF
few	-	TRBV16	TRBJ2-7	TGTGCCAGCAGCCAATCGTACCAGGGGTTCTACGAGCAGTACTTC	CASSQSYQGFYEQYF
-	-	TRBV5-1	TRBJ2-7	TGCGCCAGCAGCTTGCAAACCGGCTACGAGCAGTACTTC	CASSLQTGYEQYF
few	-	TRBV7-3	TRBJ2-7	TGTGCCAGCAGCTTAGCTGGGGCCCCCTACGAGCAGTACTTC	CASSLAGAPYEQYF
-	TRBD2	TRBV7-2	TRBJ2-2	TGTGCCAGCAGCTCTCGGGGGGGCGGGGAGCTGTTTTTT	CASSSRGGGELFF
-	-	TRBV7-2	TRBJ2-7	TGTGCCAGCAGCTTAGCTTCTTCGGGAAGTAGCGCCTCCTACGAGCAGTACTTC	CASSLASSGSSASYEQYF
-	TRBD1	TRBV2	TRBJ2-7	TGTGCCAGCAGAGGGACAGCCCGGGAACAGCAGTACTTC	CASRGTAREQQYF
-	-	TRBV9	TRBJ2-7	TGTGCCAGCAGCGTAGACGACAACTACGAGCAGTACTTC	CASSVDDNYEQYF
few	-	TRBV11-2	TRBJ2-7	TGTGCCAGCAGCTTAGACAGGGGCCCCTACGAGCAGTACTTC	CASSLDRGPYEQYF
-	TRBD1	TRBV7-9	TRBJ2-7	TGTGCCAGCAGCTCCGGGTTGGGACAGGGTAACGAGCAGTACTTC	CASSSGLGQGNEQYF
-	TRBD1	TRBV7-8	TRBJ1-5	TGTGCCAGCAGCTATGGGACAGACGGCCAGCCCCAGCATTTT	CASSYGTDGQPQHF
-	TRBD1	TRBV4-1	TRBJ2-5	TGCGCCAGCAGCAAACGGGACAGGGGAGAGACCCAGTACTTC	CASSKRDRGETQYF
once	-	TRBV7-9	TRBJ2-5	TGTGCCAGCAGCTTAGGAGGGGGCCAAGAGACCCAGTACTTC	CASSLGGGQETQYF
few	-	TRBV21-1	TRBJ1-3	TGTGCCAGCAGCCAAAGGACAGTCCGCTCTGGAAACACCATATATTTT	CASSQRTVRSGNTIYF
few	-	TRBV9	TRBJ2-2	TGTGCCAGCAGCCTAATTCACGGGGAGCTGTTTTTT	CASSLIHGELFF
-	TRBD1	TRBV7-9	TRBJ1-1	TGTGCCAGCAGGCCTACCGGGACAGGGGGAGCTTTCTTT	CASRPTGTGGAFF
-	TRBD2	TRBV29-1	TRBJ2-7	TGCAGCGTTACGGGACTAGCCGGCTCCTACGAGCAGTACTTC	CSVTGLAGSYEQYF
few	TRBD2	TRBV11-2	TRBJ2-5	TGTGCCAGCAGCTCCGGGACTAGCGGTCAAGAGACCCAGTACTTC	CASSSGTSGQETQYF
-	-	TRBV29-1	TRBJ1-1	TGCAGCGTTGGGGGCAGGGGAACTGAAGCTTTCTTT	CSVGGRGTEAFF
-	-	TRBV11-2	TRBJ2-1	TGTGCCAGCAGCTCCATGGGCAGGGACAATGAGCAGTTCTTC	CASSSMGRDNEQFF
-	TRBD1	TRBV25-1	TRBJ1-1	TGTGCCAGCAGTGATTGGACAGGGGGGAACACTGAAGCTTTCTTT	CASSDWTGGNTEAFF